This T cell receptor (beta chain) was profiled in a study of regulatory T cells in long-lasting Graves disease. Both iRepertoire HTBI primers and Arm-PCR of CDR3 regions were used to build the TCR beta libraries. TCRdb reprocessed the multiplex PCR reads via MiXCR and lists one record per CDR3 protein. The sample includes a few hundred thousand distinct CDR3 sequences, about 19% of them seen just once. V was shortened by 6 bases and J by 1 base, with 13 bases between the two germline ends. CDR1 MDHEN and CDR2 SYDVKM come from the germline V gene. The CDR3 spans 14 residues. As to time point: newly diagnosed GD, antithyroid drugs for less than 3 months. After RNA was extracted from PBMCs, the TCR library was made from it. For this clonotype: The CDR3 carries no conserved terminal phenylalanine or tryptophan, so it likely arises from a read error.

The same data also went into a second study, on T cells in Graves' hyperthyroidism and ophthalmopathy.

The source was peripheral blood mononuclear cells (PBMCs), collected at new diagnosis, from a patient treated with antithyroid drugs. The TCR was taken from a woman aged 25 to 39 with Graves disease. This chain joins TRBV28 and TRBJ2-7; no clear D. The CDR3 coding sequence is TGTGCCAGCAGGGGCGTAGGGTTGTCCTACGAGCAGTACTCC. Its translation: CASRGVGLSYEQYS.